This T cell receptor beta chain derives from a study of cytotoxic CD8 clonotypes in ibrutinib-treated CLL. About the study: Response samples were obtained once patients had received a median 12 months of treatment, range 6 to 36.

This CDR3 spans 11 amino acids. Germline assignment: CDR1 DFQATT and CDR2 SNEGSKA (reference sequence). V gave up 6 bases and J gave up 8 bases, with 11 bases separating them. Produced via immunoSEQ multiplex PCR; TCRdb's table is partial and in-frame only. The repertoire has about 86,000 clones, more than 70% of them found once; the top ten carry 5% to 6%. The sequence was obtained from a human donor with chronic lymphocytic leukemia. The chain combines TRBV20-1 with TRBJ2-1; D is unresolved. The sequencing used PBMCs, collected before ibrutinib treatment. CDR3 protein: CSAVLGYEQFF. CDR3 DNA: TGCAGTGCCGTCTTAGGCTATGAGCAGTTCTTC.